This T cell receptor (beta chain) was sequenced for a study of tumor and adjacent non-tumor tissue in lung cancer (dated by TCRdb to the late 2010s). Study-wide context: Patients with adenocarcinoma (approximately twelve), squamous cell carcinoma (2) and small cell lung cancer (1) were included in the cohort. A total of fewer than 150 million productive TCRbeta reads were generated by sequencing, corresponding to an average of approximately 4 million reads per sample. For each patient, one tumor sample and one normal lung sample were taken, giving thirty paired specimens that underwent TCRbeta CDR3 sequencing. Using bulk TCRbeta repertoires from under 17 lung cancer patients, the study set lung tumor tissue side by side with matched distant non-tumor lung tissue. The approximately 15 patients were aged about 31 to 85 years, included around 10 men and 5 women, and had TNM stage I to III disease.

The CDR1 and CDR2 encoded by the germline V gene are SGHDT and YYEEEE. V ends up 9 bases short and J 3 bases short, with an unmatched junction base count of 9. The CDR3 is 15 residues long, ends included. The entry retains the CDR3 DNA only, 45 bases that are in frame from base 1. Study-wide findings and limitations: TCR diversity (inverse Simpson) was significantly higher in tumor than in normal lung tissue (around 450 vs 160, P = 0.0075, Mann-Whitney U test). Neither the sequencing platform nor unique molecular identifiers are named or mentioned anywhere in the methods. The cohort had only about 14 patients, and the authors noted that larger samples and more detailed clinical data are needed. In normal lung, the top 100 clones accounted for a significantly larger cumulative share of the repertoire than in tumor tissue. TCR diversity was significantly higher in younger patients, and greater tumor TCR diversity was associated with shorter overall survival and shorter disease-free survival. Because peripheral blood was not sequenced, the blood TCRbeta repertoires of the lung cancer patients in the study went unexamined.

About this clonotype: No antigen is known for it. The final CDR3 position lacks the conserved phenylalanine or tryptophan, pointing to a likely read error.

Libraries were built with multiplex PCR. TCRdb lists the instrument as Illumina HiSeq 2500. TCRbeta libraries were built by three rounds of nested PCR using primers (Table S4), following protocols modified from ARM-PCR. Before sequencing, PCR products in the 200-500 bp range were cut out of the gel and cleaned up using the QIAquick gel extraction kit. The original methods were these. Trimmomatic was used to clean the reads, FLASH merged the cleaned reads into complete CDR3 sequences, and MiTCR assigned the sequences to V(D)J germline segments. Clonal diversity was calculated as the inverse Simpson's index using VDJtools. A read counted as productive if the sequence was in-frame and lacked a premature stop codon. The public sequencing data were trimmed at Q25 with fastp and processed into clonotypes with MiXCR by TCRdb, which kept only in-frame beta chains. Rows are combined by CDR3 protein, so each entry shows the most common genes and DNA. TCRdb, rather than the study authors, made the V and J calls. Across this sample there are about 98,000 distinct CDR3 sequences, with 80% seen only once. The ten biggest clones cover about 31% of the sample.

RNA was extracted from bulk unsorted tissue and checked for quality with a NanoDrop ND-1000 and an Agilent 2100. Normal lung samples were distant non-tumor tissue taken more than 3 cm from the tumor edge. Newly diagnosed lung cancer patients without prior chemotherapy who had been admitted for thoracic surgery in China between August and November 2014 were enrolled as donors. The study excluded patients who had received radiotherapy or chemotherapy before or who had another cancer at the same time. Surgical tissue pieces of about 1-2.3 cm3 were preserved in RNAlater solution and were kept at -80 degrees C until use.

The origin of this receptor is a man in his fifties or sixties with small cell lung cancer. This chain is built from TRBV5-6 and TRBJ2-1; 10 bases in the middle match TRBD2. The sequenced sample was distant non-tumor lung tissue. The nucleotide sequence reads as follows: TGTGCCACCACCTCCGGGACTAGCGACTACAATGAGCAGTTCTTA. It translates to CATTSGTSDYNEQFL.